The 19 T cell receptor beta chains below come from one sample, sequenced in a study of blood T cell repertoires in COVID-19. Assay: immunoSEQ multiplex PCR; the TCRdb copy retains only in-frame clones and omits some. The sample yields 150,000 to 200,000 clones, 74% seen once. The sequencing sample was made of peripheral blood. Receptors were obtained from a woman aged 80 or older with acute or convalescent COVID-19.

J is TRBJ1-4 and V is TRBV6-5; possible D gene TRBD1, 5 bases. The germline gives CDR1 MNHEY, CDR2 SVGAGI. The CDR3 is 15 amino acids. V lost 4 bases, J lost 1 base, and 10 bases lay in between. This CDR3 reads CASSWGGLTNEKLFF. The CDR3 nucleotides are TGTGCCAGCAGTTGGGGGGGGTTAACTAATGAAAAACTGTTTTTT.

V and J are TRBV24-1 and TRBJ2-2; D is uncertain. V lost 1 base to trimming and J lost 2 bases, with 4 bases between them. Germline-derived CDR1 and CDR2 are KGHDR and SFDVKD. The CDR3 extends over 14 amino acids. In DNA, the CDR3 is TGTGCCACCAGTGATTTACATAACACCGGGGAGCTGTTTTTT. Translated, it gives CATSDLHNTGELFF.

This chain uses TRBV10-3 with TRBJ1-5; TRBD1 aligns across 10 bases. This CDR3 spans 16 amino acids. With 2 bases clipped from V and 6 bases from J, the junction kept 7 bases outside the gene matches. The germline gives CDR1 ENHRY, CDR2 SYGVKD. This CDR3 reads CAISEATGGLGQPQHF. As DNA, the CDR3 is TGTGCCATCAGTGAGGCGACAGGGGGCCTAGGTCAGCCCCAGCATTTT.

A few counts support this clone. The chain has TRBV5-1 and TRBJ2-2; 9 bases are a match to TRBD2. Germline V CDR1 and CDR2: SGHRS, YFSETQ. This CDR3 region has 16 residues. V lost 4 bases to trimming and J lost 4 bases; unmatched junction nucleotides: 8. This chain's CDR3 is CASSRNSGSRTGELFF. CDR3 coding DNA: TGCGCCAGCAGCCGGAATAGCGGGAGCCGCACCGGGGAGCTGTTTTTT.

The V and J genes are TRBV10-2 and TRBJ2-1, with 7 bases identical to TRBD1. V was clipped by 8 bases and J by 3 bases; unmatched bases: 10. Germline CDR1 reads WSHSY; CDR2 reads SAAADI. The CDR3 runs 15 residues. CDR3 nucleotide sequence: TGCGCCAGCGCCACAACAGGGGAGCGCTACAATGAGCAGTTCTTC. As protein: CASATTGERYNEQFF.

By its share, this clone is medium-sized. CDR3 residues: CASKGGISTDTQYF. The CDR3 DNA reads as TGTGCCAGTAAAGGGGGCATTAGCACAGATACGCAGTATTTT. The chain links TRBV14 to TRBJ2-3; 7 bases fit TRBD1. CDR1 is SGHDN and CDR2 is FVKESK in the germline V gene. Unmatched junction bases numbered 6, after V lost 9 bases and J lost 0 bases. This CDR3 is built from 14 residues.

The genes are TRBV19 and TRBJ2-1; 16 nucleotides line up with TRBD2. The CDR3 is 18 amino acids. Trimming at V came to 7 bases and at J to 2 bases, leaving 8 bases not matched to a gene. Germline CDR1 and CDR2: LNHDA and SQIVND (reference sequence). The CDR3 DNA reads as TGTGCCAGTATACCGGGACTAGCGGGAGGGAACCCCTACAATGAGCAGTTCTTC. It encodes CASIPGLAGGNPYNEQFF.

V and J are TRBV14 and TRBJ2-7; 10 nucleotides align to TRBD2. In germline, CDR1 is SGHDN, CDR2 FVKESK. This CDR3 contains 19 residues. V trimming: 4 bases; J trimming: 0 bases; junction bases outside the gene matches: 15. The CDR3 loop is CASSPRHSGRAEASYEQYF. The DNA of the CDR3 is TGTGCCAGCAGCCCCCGGCACAGCGGGAGGGCCGAAGCCTCCTACGAGCAGTACTTC.

The chain couples TRBV5-5 to TRBJ2-7, with 10 nucleotides matching TRBD2. The germline V gene encodes CDR1 SGHKS and CDR2 YYEKEE (reference sequence). The junction had 5 bases not matched to a gene; V was cut back by 4 bases and J by 1 base. The CDR3 runs to 15 residues. CDR3 bases: TGTGCCAGCAGCCTATATAGCGGGAGGTCCTACGAGCAGTACTTC. Translated: CASSLYSGRSYEQYF.

This chain connects TRBV24-1 to TRBJ2-3; possible D gene TRBD2, 5 bases. Looked up from germline, CDR1 is KGHDR and CDR2 is SFDVKD. Trimming left V 9 bases short and J 4 bases short, with 7 bases between. This CDR3 comprises 11 residues. The DNA of the CDR3 is TGTGCCACCGGAGCGGCAGATACGCAGTATTTT. Translation gives CATGAADTQYF.

This clone was observed a few times. This chain links TRBV5-1 with TRBJ2-5; 13 bases are a match to TRBD2. V dropped 0 bases and J dropped 2; count of bases not matched to a gene: 10. CDR3 size: 19 residues. CDR1 and CDR2 from the germline V gene are SGHRS and YFSETQ. The CDR3 DNA reads as TGCGCCAGCAGCTTGGCGTTGAGACTAGCGGGAGGACCTCAAGAGACCCAGTACTTC. Translating it yields CASSLALRLAGGPQETQYF.

The chain has TRBV28 and TRBJ1-5; D is undetermined. Trimming took off 7 bases at V and 1 base at J, with 20 bases between the two ends. Germline loops: CDR1 MDHEN, CDR2 SYDVKM. The CDR3 is 17 amino acids. The CDR3 sequence is CASIPNPAGLSNQPQHF. The CDR3 DNA sequence: TGTGCCAGCATCCCCAACCCGGCAGGCCTAAGCAATCAGCCCCAGCATTTT.

This clone showed up just a few times. The V gene is TRBV24-1, the J gene TRBJ2-7; TRBD2 matches 10 bases. CDR3 length: 15 amino acids. J gave up 5 bases and V 4 bases, and 7 bases lay outside the gene matches. Looked up from germline, CDR1 is KGHDR and CDR2 is SFDVKD. The CDR3 region is CATSDPSGSRHEQYF. CDR3 DNA sequence: TGTGCCACCAGTGACCCTAGCGGGAGTCGCCACGAGCAGTACTTC.

The rearrangement uses TRBV11-2 and TRBJ2-7; 11 nucleotides align to TRBD2. Germline-derived CDR1 and CDR2 are SGHAT and FQNNGV. The CDR3 contains 17 residues. Trimming took 2 bases from V and 3 from J; bases not matched to a gene: 9. The CDR3 loop is CASSLRLAGPPNYEQYF. In nucleotides, the CDR3 is TGTGCCAGCAGCTTAAGACTAGCGGGGCCGCCTAACTACGAGCAGTACTTC.

This clone came up a few times. The DNA for the CDR3 is TGTGCCAGCAGCTTAGACCCCGGGGAGCAGTTCTTC. Protein product: CASSLDPGEQFF. The genes are TRBV7-3 and TRBJ2-1; D uncertain. Germline V gene data show CDR1 as SGHTA and CDR2 as FQGTGA. The V and J ends lost 2 bases and 10 bases respectively, with 9 bases between them. CDR3 size: 12 residues.

To note about this clone: Germline is not matched at one junction end, which may reflect a read error. The rearrangement joins TRBV6-5 to TRBJ1-2, with 9 bases matching TRBD1. CDR1 is MNHEY and CDR2 is SVGAGI in the germline V gene. CDR3 length equals 14 residues. The CDR3: CASSDSGTGRGYTF. DNA of the CDR3: TGTGCCAGCAGTGACTCCGGGACAGGGAGAGGCTACACCTTC.

The chain carries TRBV7-6 and TRBJ2-1; 9 nucleotides match TRBD2. The junction had 4 bases not matched to a gene; V was cut back by 4 bases and J by 6 bases. This CDR3 is built from 14 residues. Germline V gene sequence: CDR1 SGHVS, CDR2 FNYEAQ. CDR3 DNA sequence: TGTGCCAGCAGCTCCGGGACTAGCCTCAATGAGCAGTTCTTC. Translated, it gives CASSSGTSLNEQFF.

The genes are TRBV9 and TRBJ1-5; D gene uncertain. The CDR3 contains 14 residues. V was pared by 4 bases and J by 5 bases, with 13 bases between. CDR1 and CDR2 (germline): SGDLS, YYNGEE. The CDR3 DNA is TGTGCCAGCAGCCCTCACGAGCGGGATCAGCCCCAGCATTTT. Translating it yields CASSPHERDQPQHF.

This sequence joins TRBV5-1 and TRBJ1-1; 10 bases match TRBD1. The CDR3 is 14 residues long. V shed 4 bases and J 5 bases; nucleotides not matched to a gene: 5. The germline gives CDR1 SGHRS, CDR2 YFSETQ. Here the CDR3 DNA reads TGCGCCAGCAGCGCGACAGGGGGCAGGACTGAAGCTTTCTTT. Residues: CASSATGGRTEAFF.